This TCR beta chain was obtained from a study of T-cell reconstitution after alpha-beta-depleted transplantation in children. This clonotype was seen only a few times. The CDR3 spans 15 residues. Germline V gene data show CDR1 as DFQATT and CDR2 as SNEGSKA (reference sequence). The trim removed 1 base at V and 7 bases at J, leaving 7 bases unmatched. The library targeted TCRbeta and was prepared with unique molecular identifiers. TCRdb itself ran the PCR reads through MiXCR, one entry per CDR3 protein. The sample lists 440,000 or so distinct CDR3 sequences; roughly two fifths were seen once. Material: PBMCs, obtained before TCRalphabeta/CD19-depleted stem cell transplant. This chain connects TRBV20-1 to TRBJ1-6, with TRBD1 matching over 7 bases. The source of this sequence is a girl aged 2-10 years with aplastic anemia, due to receive a stem cell transplant. CDR3 sequence reads: CSARGARGDNSPLHF. The CDR3 DNA reads TGCAGTGCTAGAGGGGCCAGGGGGGACAATTCACCCCTCCACTTT.